This TCR beta chain emerged from a study of OX40 agonist ivuxolimab in advanced cancers. About the study: Head and neck, renal cell, melanoma or hepatocellular carcinoma were the cancers that dose-escalation patients had. Prior checkpoint blockade (anti-PD-1, anti-PD-L1 or anti-CTLA-4) was permitted; approximately 40% had it. Findings and caveats of the study: Partial responders at 0.1-3.0 mg/kg showed near-lowest clonal expansion.

Produced via immunoSEQ multiplex PCR; TCRdb's table is partial and in-frame only. This sample has around 57,000 clones, with 80% to 90% found just once. A word on this clone: Its antigen is unidentified.

The CDR3 is made up of 17 amino acids. Per the germline V gene, CDR1 is LNHNV and CDR2 is YYDKDF (reference sequence). The V gene lost 4 bases and the J gene lost 0 bases, with 15 bases spanning the gap. Individuals having autoimmune disease history or systemic immunosuppression were not enrolled. The sequenced sample was CD4+ or CD8+ T cells sorted from blood, obtained in a trial of the OX40 agonist ivuxolimab. The rearrangement uses TRBV15 and TRBJ1-4, with D possibly TRBD1 on 6 matching bases. The sequence was obtained from an adult with an advanced solid tumor such as melanoma, head and neck, liver or kidney cancer. CDR3 region: CATSTRQAHATNEKLFF. Here the CDR3 DNA reads TGTGCCACCAGCACCCGACAGGCCCATGCAACTAATGAAAAACTGTTTTTT.